The 11 T cell receptor beta chains below were found in one sample sequenced in a study of T cell responses to AZD1222 COVID-19 vaccine. The protocol was immunoSEQ multiplex PCR, while the TCRdb copy is restricted to in-frame clones and leaves out a portion. This sample has 90,000 to 120,000 clones, with about 89% found just once. This material consisted of peripheral blood, taken on day 0 of AZD1222 vaccination. The receptors derive from an adult in good health.

This chain joins TRBV7-8 and TRBJ1-1, with 8 nucleotides matching TRBD1. CDR3 length: 15 amino acids. V dropped 5 bases and J dropped 4; count of bases not matched to a gene: 9. Germline CDR1 reads SGHVS; CDR2 reads FQNEAQ. CDR3 protein: CASSLPQGVGTEAFF. As DNA, the CDR3 is TGTGCCAGCAGCCTTCCACAGGGGGTCGGCACTGAAGCTTTCTTT.

This chain connects TRBV3-1 (or the pseudogene TRBV3-2) to TRBJ2-1; no clear D gene. CDR1 and CDR2 from the germline V gene are LGHDT and YNNKEL (reference sequence). The V gene lost 4 bases and the J gene lost 4 bases, with 11 bases spanning the gap. CDR3 size: 14 residues. The CDR3 DNA reads TGTGCCAGCAGCCCCTCTAGTCTATACAATGAGCAGTTCTTC. As protein: CASSPSSLYNEQFF.

V gene TRBV6-1 combines with J gene TRBJ2-1; D uncertain. In germline, CDR1 is MNHNS, CDR2 SASEGT. V was trimmed by 0 bases and J by 2 bases, leaving 5 bases between them. The CDR3 is made up of 14 amino acids. The CDR3 here is CASSEASPYNEQFF. In nucleotides, the CDR3 is TGTGCCAGCAGTGAAGCTTCCCCCTACAATGAGCAGTTCTTC.

The chain joins TRBV12-3 or TRBV12-4 to TRBJ2-7; D call uncertain. The CDR3 covers 13 residues. The germline V and J ends were trimmed by 8 bases and 4 bases, with 15 bases remaining between them. This CDR3 reads CASPGSSRYEQYF. The CDR3 DNA is TGTGCCAGCCCCGGGTCCAGTCGGTACGAGCAGTACTTC.

The gene calls are TRBV27 and TRBJ1-2; 8 nucleotides align to TRBD1. Germline loops: CDR1 MNHEY, CDR2 SMNVEV (reference sequence). V shed 7 bases, J shed 2 bases, and the junction held 6 bases outside the gene matches. This CDR3 comprises 14 residues. This CDR3 is CASKVGQANYGYTF. CDR3 DNA sequence: TGTGCCAGCAAAGTGGGACAGGCAAACTATGGCTACACCTTC.

V and J are TRBV6-5 and TRBJ2-4, with TRBD2 matching over 8 bases. J lost 9 bases, V lost 6 bases, and 7 bases had no gene match. There are 13 residues in the CDR3. The germline gives CDR1 MNHEY, CDR2 SVGAGI. The DNA for the CDR3 is TGTGCCAGCAGCCGAGGCGGGGGGTCCATTCAGTACTTC. This encodes CASSRGGGSIQYF.

J is TRBJ2-7 and V is TRBV20-1; perhaps TRBD2 as D (5 bases). V was shortened by 2 bases and J by 5 bases, with 7 bases between the two germline ends. The germline V gene has CDR1 DFQATT and CDR2 SNEGSKA (reference sequence). This CDR3 contains 11 residues. CDR3 in DNA: TGCAGTGCTAGACACGGGGACGAGCAGTACTTC. It yields the protein CSARHGDEQYF.

The J gene is TRBJ1-4, the V gene TRBV4-1, with D unresolved. With 4 bases removed from V and 8 bases from J, the gap between germline ends came to 11 bases. CDR1 MGHRA and CDR2 YSYEKL come from the germline V gene. This CDR3 contains 13 residues. The chain's CDR3 is CASSLVAREKLFF. The CDR3 nucleotides read TGCGCCAGCAGCCTGGTGGCCCGAGAAAAACTGTTTTTT.

The V gene is TRBV7-9, the J gene TRBJ1-2, with TRBD1 matching over 7 bases. The CDR3 length is 15 residues. Looked up from germline, CDR1 is SEHNR and CDR2 is FQNEAQ (reference sequence). With V trimmed by 3 bases and J by 4 bases, 8 bases remained unmatched. Here the CDR3 reads CASSFPTGDLYGYTF. The CDR3 DNA reads TGTGCCAGCAGCTTCCCTACAGGGGACCTCTATGGCTACACCTTC.

V gene TRBV11-2 combines with J gene TRBJ2-3; D call uncertain. CDR1 is SGHAT and CDR2 is FQNNGV in the germline V gene. Trimming removed 0 bases from V and 7 bases from J, with 14 bases in between. The CDR3 is 15 amino acids. In DNA, the CDR3 is TGTGCCAGCAGCTTAGAACTCCTGAGTTTAAATACGCAGTATTTT. It is translated as CASSLELLSLNTQYF.

This chain links TRBV11-3 with TRBJ2-3; the match to TRBD2 covers 10 bases. The CDR3 runs 16 residues. The germline CDR1 and CDR2 sequences are SGHNT and YENEEA. With V trimmed by 5 bases and J by 0 bases, 5 bases remained unmatched. The CDR3 DNA sequence: TGTGCCAGCAGCCACGGACTAGCGGATAGCACAGATACGCAGTATTTT. The encoded protein is CASSHGLADSTDTQYF.